The 9 T cell receptor beta chains given below trace back to one sample, sequenced in a study of beta chain features in type 1 diabetes. Findings and limits, study-wide: All four CD4+ subsets of Type 1 diabetes patients contained TCRB CDR3s that were moderately but significantly shorter.

Expressed TCRB transcripts were sequenced, since all the RNA that had been isolated was reverse transcribed. Here immunoSEQ multiplex PCR was the method, and the copy in TCRdb shows in-frame clones only, minus some. Counted here are approximately 52,000 clones, 55% to 80% occurring once; the ten biggest clones make up 0.29%. No antigens are known for them. Sequencing was performed on stem cell memory CD4+ T cells from blood. These receptors were taken from a woman in her 30s with type 1 diabetes.

This clone was found a few times. The CDR3, as DNA: TGTGCCAGCAGCTTGGCCGGGACTTATCTTAACTATGGCTACACCTTC. Protein sequence: CASSLAGTYLNYGYTF. V is TRBV5-4 and J is TRBJ1-2, with D perhaps TRBD1 (5 bases). The CDR3 has 16 amino acids. Germline V lookup: CDR1 SGHNT, CDR2 YYREEE (reference sequence). V was trimmed by 0 bases and J by 1 base, leaving 13 bases between them.

The chain links TRBV7-8 to TRBJ2-7, with 8 bases matching TRBD1. Germline-derived CDR1 and CDR2 are SGHVS and FQNEAQ. After removal of 1 base from V and 6 bases from J, the junction contained 8 bases not matched to a gene. CDR3 length: 15 amino acids. CDR3 residues: CASSLDTRTGREQYF. CDR3 in DNA: TGTGCCAGCAGCTTAGATACCCGGACAGGGCGCGAGCAGTACTTC.

This clone was recorded only once. This chain links TRBV19 with TRBJ1-4; 7 bases agree with TRBD1. Germline CDR1 reads LNHDA; CDR2 reads SQIVND (reference sequence). The CDR3 runs to 14 residues. V lost 8 bases, J lost 5 bases, and 8 bases stayed unmatched. The CDR3 DNA follows: TGTGCCAGTCGGCAGGGACAGACAAATGAAAAACTGTTTTTT. Translated: CASRQGQTNEKLFF.

The table lists this clone with a few counts. The chain carries TRBV7-2 and TRBJ2-7, with D hard to call. From germline, CDR1 is SGHTA and CDR2 FQGNSA. The CDR3 length is 13 residues. The V end was cut by 2 bases, the J end by 5 bases, with 10 bases between. The CDR3 nucleotides read TGTGCCAGCAGCTTACCCACAATCCACGAGCAGTACTTC. Translation gives CASSLPTIHEQYF.

The chain couples TRBV4-1 to TRBJ2-3, with 14 bases aligning to TRBD2. From germline, CDR1 is MGHRA and CDR2 YSYEKL. Trimming cost V 5 bases and J 4 bases; bases outside gene matches: 2. CDR3 length: 15 residues. The CDR3 sequence: CASSRLAGGPDTQYF. CDR3 in DNA: TGCGCCAGCAGCAGACTAGCGGGAGGGCCAGATACGCAGTATTTT.

This clone was detected only a few times. The chain has TRBV6-1 and TRBJ2-3; possibly TRBD2 for D (5 bases). Germline assignment: CDR1 MNHNS and CDR2 SASEGT. With 0 bases removed from V and 1 base from J, the gap between germline ends came to 5 bases. This CDR3 is 14 amino acids long. In DNA form, the CDR3 reads TGTGCCAGCAGTGAAGCCGGGGGCACAGATACGCAGTATTTT. Encoded protein: CASSEAGGTDTQYF.

The V and J genes are TRBV5-1 and TRBJ1-3, with unresolved D. The CDR3 has 16 amino acids. In germline, CDR1 is SGHRS, CDR2 YFSETQ. Trimming removed 4 bases from V and 1 base from J, with 15 bases in between. The CDR3 protein is CASSRGAADSGNTIYF. DNA for the CDR3: TGCGCCAGCAGCCGGGGAGCAGCAGATTCTGGAAACACCATATATTTT.

This chain uses TRBV29-1 with TRBJ2-7; TRBD1 matches at 9 bases. This CDR3 comprises 12 residues. J was trimmed by 6 bases and V by 7 bases; bases with no gene match: 7. CDR1 and CDR2 from the germline V gene are SQVTM and ANQGSEA. The CDR3 bases are TGCAGCGGGGGGGACAGGGCCGGCGAGCAGTACTTC. It encodes CSGGDRAGEQYF.

In its sample, this clone was seen once. The V gene is TRBV6-5, the J gene TRBJ1-1; TRBD1 matches 7 bases. J gave up 3 bases and V 2 bases, and 3 bases lay outside the gene matches. This CDR3 has 14 residues. The germline V gene encodes CDR1 MNHEY and CDR2 SVGAGI. CDR3 amino acids: CASSYQQGYTEAFF. The CDR3 DNA is TGTGCCAGCAGTTACCAACAGGGGTACACTGAAGCTTTCTTT.